The 13 T cell receptor beta chains given below trace back to one sample, sequenced in a study of cytomegalovirus exposure and HLA in healthy donors. With 60 Vbeta and 13 Jbeta primers, the PCR was carried out. Using immunoSEQ multiplex PCR, the repertoire was profiled, and TCRdb retains in-frame clones only, with some absent. The sample carries 40,000 to 45,000 clones, 75% to 90% recorded once. The source material was PBMCs. These TCRs come from a woman aged 40 to 50 in good health and CMV-seropositive.

The chain uses TRBV5-1 and TRBJ1-2, with a weak D call TRBD1 (5 bases). The germline V and J ends were trimmed by 2 bases and 6 bases, with 11 bases remaining between them. Germline assignment: CDR1 SGHRS and CDR2 YFSETQ. CDR3 length: 13 amino acids. The CDR3 loop is CASSFEQANGYTF. The CDR3 DNA is TGCGCCAGCAGCTTCGAACAGGCCAATGGCTACACCTTC.

V is TRBV28 and J is TRBJ1-4, with D hard to call. The length of the CDR3 is 12 residues. V was trimmed by 4 bases and J by 10 bases, leaving 10 bases between them. Germline V gives CDR1 MDHEN, CDR2 SYDVKM. CDR3 loop: CASSSAVGKLFF. Written as DNA, the CDR3 is TGTGCCAGCAGTTCCGCTGTCGGAAAACTGTTTTTT.

The chain couples TRBV14 to TRBJ2-6; a possible D gene is TRBD1 (6 bases). The CDR3 loop spans 21 amino acids. V was cut by 3 bases and J by 2 bases, with 26 bases left in between. Germline-derived CDR1 and CDR2 are SGHDN and FVKESK. The CDR3 sequence: CASSHLTGIQGITAGANVLTF. CDR3 in DNA: TGTGCCAGCAGCCATCTGACAGGTATACAGGGTATCACCGCTGGGGCCAACGTCCTGACTTTC.

The V call is TRBV2, the J call TRBJ1-3; a weak D match, TRBD1 (5 bases). V was cut by 6 bases and J by 1 base, with 10 bases left in between. Germline CDR1 is SNHLY and CDR2 is FYNNEI. CDR3 size: 14 residues. CDR3 loop: CASRGGVSGNTIYF. CDR3 coding DNA: TGTGCCAGCAGAGGAGGGGTTTCTGGAAACACCATATATTTT.

Details on this clone: In the same sample, other DNA sequences code for this CDR3. This chain joins TRBV27 and TRBJ1-4; D is undetermined. Germline CDR1 is MNHEY and CDR2 is SMNVEV (reference sequence). V shed 3 bases and J shed 8 bases, with 10 bases lying between them. The length of the CDR3 is 13 residues. CDR3 coding DNA: TGTGCCAGCAGTTTGAGGGAAGGCGAAAAACTGTTTTTT. Residues: CASSLREGEKLFF.

The V gene is TRBV11-2, the J gene TRBJ2-7, with 8 positions matching TRBD2. Unmatched junction bases numbered 2, after V lost 4 bases and J lost 3 bases. The CDR3 covers 13 residues. The germline gives CDR1 SGHAT, CDR2 FQNNGV. The CDR3 DNA reads TGTGCCAGCAGCTCGGGAGGGATCTACGAGCAGTACTTC. Translating gives CASSSGGIYEQYF.

The rearrangement uses TRBV27 and TRBJ1-1; D is uncertain. Germline assignment: CDR1 MNHEY and CDR2 SMNVEV (reference sequence). V shed 3 bases and J shed 1 base, with 6 bases lying between them. This CDR3 region has 13 residues. The CDR3 coding sequence is TGTGCCAGCAGTTTCGGTGGGAACACTGAAGCTTTCTTT. Protein: CASSFGGNTEAFF.

The chain links TRBV12-5 to TRBJ1-4; D might be TRBD1 (5 bases). V was trimmed by 6 bases and J by 3 bases, leaving 11 bases between them. Looked up from germline, CDR1 is LGHNT and CDR2 is FRNRAP. This CDR3 region has 14 residues. CDR3 sequence reads: CASGIGGANEKLFF. CDR3 bases: TGTGCTAGTGGCATCGGGGGGGCTAATGAAAAACTGTTTTTT.

The chain's CDR3 is CASSPGLAGVSEQFF. The CDR3 bases are TGTGCCAGCAGCCCGGGACTAGCGGGAGTCAGTGAGCAGTTCTTC. The chain carries TRBV7-9 and TRBJ2-1; 14 positions match TRBD2. From germline, CDR1 is SEHNR and CDR2 FQNEAQ (reference sequence). The CDR3 is 15 amino acids. With 5 bases clipped from V and 9 bases from J, the junction kept 6 bases outside the gene matches.

The J gene is TRBJ1-1, the V gene TRBV7-2; D gene uncertain. The CDR3 totals 13 residues. Per germline, CDR1 SGHTA and CDR2 FQGNSA. The V gene lost 3 bases and the J gene lost 1 base, with 6 bases spanning the gap. The CDR3: CASSFDKNTEAFF. CDR3 coding DNA: TGTGCCAGCAGCTTCGACAAGAACACTGAAGCTTTCTTT.

The chain uses TRBV7-6 and TRBJ2-3; the match to TRBD1 covers 7 bases. CDR3 length: 15 amino acids. V lost 6 bases to trimming and J lost 2 bases; unmatched junction nucleotides: 8. CDR1 SGHVS and CDR2 FNYEAQ come from the germline V gene. The chain's CDR3 is CASSTGAYHTDTQYF. The CDR3 bases are TGTGCCAGCAGTACAGGGGCCTACCACACAGATACGCAGTATTTT. The entire variable domain, with the rest obtained from reference TRBV7-6 and TRBJ2-3, is as follows: GAGVSQSPRYKVTKRGQDVALRCDPISGHVSLYWYRQALGQGPEFLTYFNYEAQQDKSGLPNDRFSAERPEGSISTLTIQRTEQRDSAMYRCASSTGAYHTDTQYFGPGTRLTVL.

The chain combines TRBV18 with TRBJ2-1, with 11 bases that match TRBD2. There are 20 residues in the CDR3. Germline V CDR1 and CDR2: KGHSH, LQKENI. The V segment lost 3 bases and the J segment 8 bases; nucleotides outside the gene matches: 21. As DNA, the CDR3 is TGTGCCAGCTCACCCATCACACCGGGACTAGCGGATCAACCCTCGCATGAGCAGTTCTTC. Its protein is CASSPITPGLADQPSHEQFF. Supplemented by reference TRBV18 and TRBJ2-1, the full variable domain reads NAGVMQNPRHLVRRRGQEARLRCSPMKGHSHVYWYRQLPEEGLKFMVYLQKENIIDESGMPKERFSAEFPKEGPSILRIQQVVRGDSAAYFCASSPITPGLADQPSHEQFFGPGTRLTVL.

This rearrangement joins TRBV6-1 to TRBJ2-5; 8 bases line up with TRBD2. Per the germline V gene, CDR1 is MNHNS and CDR2 is SASEGT. V shed 0 bases, J shed 11 bases, and the junction held 5 bases outside the gene matches. The CDR3 runs to 13 residues. The CDR3 sequence is CASSEAGTRSQYF. CDR3 coding DNA: TGTGCCAGCAGTGAAGCCGGGACTAGGTCTCAGTACTTC.